The sequence of this TCR beta chain was determined in a study of monozygotic twins with inflammatory bowel disease. Addition of UMIs with a 6-nucleotide sample barcode was achieved by template switching. TCRdb re-called the 5' RACE reads and gives one entry per CDR3 protein, without DNA. In total, the table holds about 130,000 distinct CDR3 sequences. This CDR3 spans 13 amino acids. Germline CDR1 is DFQATT and CDR2 is SNEGSKA (reference sequence). Sequenced material: blood. V gene TRBV20-1 combines with J gene TRBJ2-7; the TCRdb call, TRBD2, lacks DNA for checking. The TCR sequence derives from a human donor with ulcerative colitis or Crohn's disease, or a healthy co-twin of an affected twin (not recorded which). The CDR3: CSAEWLVAYEQYF.